Listed here are 20 T cell receptor beta chains from one sample, sequenced in a study of blood T cell repertoires in COVID-19. TCRdb's table, derived via immunoSEQ multiplex PCR, lists solely in-frame clones and lacks some. The sample comprises approximately 150,000 clones, approximately 88% of which are singletons, and around 1.5% rests with the top ten. Sequencing was performed on peripheral blood. The receptor source for this set is a woman aged 45-60 years with acute or convalescent COVID-19.

This chain links TRBV2 with TRBJ1-2; perhaps TRBD1 as D (5 bases). The CDR3 totals 15 residues. V was shortened by 10 bases and J by 7 bases, with 25 bases between the two germline ends. Germline loops: CDR1 SNHLY, CDR2 FYNNEI. This chain's CDR3 is CAIPRMGPHRGGYTF. The DNA for the CDR3 is TGTGCCATTCCGAGGATGGGCCCTCATAGGGGTGGCTACACCTTC.

This sequence joins TRBV5-1 and TRBJ1-5, with a weak D call TRBD1 (5 bases). V was trimmed by 2 bases and J by 6 bases, leaving 15 bases between them. Germline CDR1 SGHRS, CDR2 YFSETQ. CDR3 length equals 15 residues. CDR3 sequence: CASSFVGGEGQPQHF. The CDR3 nucleotides read TGCGCCAGCAGCTTTGTGGGGGGGGAAGGTCAGCCCCAGCATTTT.

CDR3 sequence: CASSLRTGGKDTQYF. CDR3 nucleotide sequence: TGTGCCAGCAGTTTACGAACCGGGGGGAAAGATACGCAGTATTTT. V is TRBV2 and J is TRBJ2-3; 7 positions match TRBD2. After removal of 5 bases from V and 5 bases from J, the junction contained 10 bases not matched to a gene. In germline, CDR1 is SNHLY, CDR2 FYNNEI. CDR3 length: 15 amino acids.

The chain couples TRBV27 to TRBJ1-1; D is ambiguous. Trimming removed 6 bases at V and 5 bases at J, with 16 bases between. This CDR3 is built from 14 residues. Germline CDR1 is MNHEY and CDR2 is SMNVEV (reference sequence). The CDR3 is CASSSDGVETEAFF. CDR3 DNA sequence: TGTGCCAGCAGCTCCGACGGGGTGGAGACTGAAGCTTTCTTT.

The rearrangement joins TRBV5-6 to TRBJ1-3; a weak D match, TRBD1 (6 bases). The ends were cut back, 0 bases at V and 0 bases at J, with 10 bases in the middle. The germline V gene encodes CDR1 SGHDT and CDR2 YYEEEE. CDR3 length: 16 residues. The CDR3 DNA follows: TGTGCCAGCAGCTTGGGGCCAGGGGCCTCTGGAAACACCATATATTTT. Translating gives CASSLGPGASGNTIYF.

CDR3 bases: TGTGCCTGGAGTGTAGAGGCTAGTTCGTGGGCAGATACGCAGTATTTT. Translation: CAWSVEASSWADTQYF. The rearrangement joins TRBV30 to TRBJ2-3; D gene ambiguous. CDR1 is GTSNPN, CDR2 SVGIG, per germline (reference sequence). This CDR3 is built from 16 residues. V lost 0 bases and J 4 bases, leaving 17 bases between the germline ends. The full variable domain, in which reference TRBV30 and TRBJ2-3 provide the parts outside the CDR3, is SQTIHQWPATLVQPVGSPLSLECTVEGTSNPNLYWYRQAAGRGLQLLFYSVGIGQISSEVPQNLSASRPQDRQFILSSKKLLLSDSGFYLCAWSVEASSWADTQYFGPGTRLTVL.

This clone was observed once. The V call is TRBV5-5, the J call TRBJ1-5, with 7 bases fitting TRBD1. The V and J ends lost 4 bases and 2 bases, in that order; junction bases with no gene match: 9. CDR1 is SGHKS and CDR2 is YYEKEE in the germline V gene (reference sequence). This CDR3 contains 16 residues. The chain's CDR3 is CASSEWRQGGNQPQHF. The DNA of the CDR3 is TGTGCCAGCAGCGAGTGGAGGCAGGGGGGCAATCAGCCCCAGCATTTT.

The rearrangement joins TRBV4-1 to TRBJ1-4; D uncertain. Germline CDR1 is MGHRA and CDR2 is YSYEKL. V was shortened by 5 bases and J by 0 bases, with 22 bases between the two germline ends. The CDR3 consists of 19 residues. The CDR3 loop is CASSYRSDSNLATNEKLFF. The DNA for the CDR3 is TGCGCCAGCAGCTACCGTTCGGACTCAAATCTTGCAACTAATGAAAAACTGTTTTTT.

This chain links TRBV15 with TRBJ2-7; no reliable D call. Per germline, CDR1 LNHNV and CDR2 YYDKDF (reference sequence). V lost 3 bases to trimming and J lost 3 bases, with 18 bases between them. There are 16 residues in the CDR3. CDR3 in amino acids: CATSRNPQVTLYEQYF. The CDR3 nucleotides are TGTGCCACCAGCAGGAACCCCCAGGTCACCCTCTACGAGCAGTACTTC. Full variable domain (remainder filled in from reference TRBV15 and TRBJ2-7): DAMVIQNPRYQVTQFGKPVTLSCSQTLNHNVMYWYQQKSSQAPKLLFHYYDKDFNNEADTPDNFQSRRPNTSFCFLDIRSPGLGDTAMYLCATSRNPQVTLYEQYFGPGTRLTVT.

J is TRBJ2-1 and V is TRBV7-3, with D hard to call. From germline, CDR1 is SGHTA and CDR2 FQGTGA. Trimming pared 2 bases from V and 5 bases from J, leaving 16 bases between. The CDR3 length is 16 residues. The CDR3 loop reads CASSLGPEPIDNEQFF. DNA of the CDR3: TGTGCCAGCAGCTTAGGTCCGGAGCCAATAGACAATGAGCAGTTCTTC.

This chain connects TRBV5-1 to TRBJ1-1; D gene ambiguous. Trimming took 0 bases from V and 4 from J, leaving 7 bases between them. The CDR3 spans 13 residues. The germline gives CDR1 SGHRS, CDR2 YFSETQ. CDR3 sequence (DNA): TGCGCCAGCAGCTTGGGGGCCCCCACTGAAGCTTTCTTT. Translating it yields CASSLGAPTEAFF.

CDR3 region: CASRVDRADTQYF. In nucleotides, the CDR3 is TGTGCCAGCAGAGTGGACAGGGCTGATACGCAGTATTTT. The rearrangement joins TRBV5-5 to TRBJ2-3, with TRBD1 matching over 8 bases. This CDR3 has 13 amino acids. With 5 bases clipped from V and 6 bases from J, the junction kept 5 bases outside the gene matches. The germline V gene has CDR1 SGHKS and CDR2 YYEKEE (reference sequence).

The chain uses TRBV15 and TRBJ1-1; TRBD1 might be the D (5 bases). Germline CDR1 is LNHNV and CDR2 is YYDKDF (reference sequence). The CDR3 runs to 15 residues. Deletions cut 0 bases from V and 5 bases from J, with 13 bases between. The CDR3 DNA sequence: TGTGCCACCAGCAGAGATCTCGGGGGGAAGACTGAAGCTTTCTTT. The encoded protein is CATSRDLGGKTEAFF.

This chain connects TRBV7-9 to TRBJ2-7, with unresolved D. Germline-derived CDR1 and CDR2 are SEHNR and FQNEAQ (reference sequence). The V and J ends lost 7 bases and 1 base respectively, with 11 bases between them. The CDR3 covers 13 residues. The CDR3 nucleotides are TGTGCCAGCAATACAAAACAGTCCTACGAGCAGTACTTC. Translating it yields CASNTKQSYEQYF.

The chain couples TRBV18 to TRBJ1-5, with 8 bases matching TRBD1. Germline trimming cut 2 bases from V and 3 bases from J; bases unmatched to any gene: 3. This CDR3 comprises 15 residues. Germline assignment: CDR1 KGHSH and CDR2 LQKENI. The CDR3 bases are TGTGCCAGCTCACCAAAGGGACAGGACAATCAGCCCCAGCATTTT. This gives the protein CASSPKGQDNQPQHF.

V and J are TRBV4-2 and TRBJ2-2; 12 nucleotides align to TRBD2. With V trimmed by 4 bases and J by 0 bases, 6 bases remained unmatched. This CDR3 contains 18 residues. The germline V gene encodes CDR1 LGHNA and CDR2 YNFKEQ. This CDR3 is CASSPRLAGAANTGELFF. CDR3 sequence (DNA): TGTGCCAGCAGCCCTAGACTAGCGGGGGCCGCGAACACCGGGGAGCTGTTTTTT.

The V gene is TRBV11-2, the J gene TRBJ2-2; D uncertain. The V gene lost 2 bases and the J gene lost 4 bases, with 5 bases spanning the gap. This CDR3 has 13 amino acids. CDR1 SGHAT and CDR2 FQNNGV come from the germline V gene. The CDR3 protein is CASSLRATGELFF. The CDR3 DNA reads as TGTGCCAGCAGCTTAAGAGCCACCGGGGAGCTGTTTTTT.

This sequence joins TRBV19 and TRBJ2-1; 8 bases match TRBD2. Looked up from germline, CDR1 is LNHDA and CDR2 is SQIVND (reference sequence). CDR3 length equals 15 residues. With 2 bases clipped from V and 9 bases from J, the junction kept 9 bases outside the gene matches. The CDR3 reads CASSIYAGGGSEQFF. CDR3 DNA sequence: TGTGCCAGTAGTATATACGCGGGAGGCGGGAGTGAGCAGTTCTTC.

This clone showed up just a few times. V and J are TRBV9 and TRBJ1-2; 11 nucleotides match TRBD1. The germline gives CDR1 SGDLS, CDR2 YYNGEE. The CDR3 is made up of 15 amino acids. V lost 3 bases and J lost 2; bases outside the gene matches: 3. The CDR3 nucleotides are TGTGCCAGCAGCGGGGACAGGGGGTCCAACTATGGCTACACCTTC. Encoded protein: CASSGDRGSNYGYTF.

The CDR3 reads CASSRQGQNTEAFF. In DNA, the CDR3 is TGTGCCAGCAGTCGACAGGGCCAGAACACTGAAGCTTTCTTT. This rearrangement joins TRBV9 to TRBJ1-1, with 7 bases lining up with TRBD1. With 5 bases clipped from V and 1 base from J, the junction kept 5 bases outside the gene matches. CDR1 SGDLS and CDR2 YYNGEE come from the germline V gene. The CDR3 length is 14 residues.